Presented here are 27 T cell receptor beta chains from one specimen sequenced in a study of CD8+ T cells in alopecia areata. Stated treatment: oral pan-JAK inhibitor, 5-10 mg twice daily. It was from alopecia areata patients that lesional scalp punch biopsies and peripheral blood were collected. Reverse transcribed after extraction, RNA yielded cDNA as the sequencing template. Some clones are missing from TCRdb's copy, which holds only in-frame ones; the method was immunoSEQ multiplex PCR. This table has about 19,000 clones, just under 60% appearing once. Specimen: skin, collected at week 4, from a patient treated with tofacitinib. These receptors came from a human donor with alopecia areata.

CDR3 sequence reads: CASSQGAAQETQYF. The CDR3 DNA sequence: TGCGCCAGCAGCCAAGGAGCTGCCCAAGAGACCCAGTACTTC. The chain is built from TRBV4-3 and TRBJ2-5; the D is unclear. Deletions cut 1 base from V and 1 base from J, with 7 bases between. CDR3 length: 14 residues. CDR1 and CDR2 (germline): LGHNA, YSLEER.

The chain carries TRBV28 and TRBJ2-5; no definite D call. V lost 7 bases to trimming and J lost 7 bases, with 13 bases between them. This CDR3 is built from 12 residues. Looked up from germline, CDR1 is MDHEN and CDR2 is SYDVKM. In DNA, the CDR3 is TGTGCCAGCATTTCGGCCTCCGGGACCCAGTACTTC. Its translation: CASISASGTQYF.

The chain uses TRBV4-2 and TRBJ1-2; the D gene is possibly TRBD1 (5 bases). V was trimmed by 2 bases and J by 3 bases, leaving 19 bases between them. The CDR3 totals 17 residues. CDR1 is LGHNA and CDR2 is YNFKEQ in the germline V gene. The CDR3 protein is CASSQPFGGRDDYGYTF. The CDR3 nucleotides read TGTGCCAGCAGCCAACCTTTTGGGGGACGGGACGACTATGGCTACACCTTC.

The chain joins TRBV15 to TRBJ2-3, with 9 bases fitting TRBD2. Losses at the gene ends were 5 bases for V and 2 bases for J; bases not matched to a gene: 11. Per the germline V gene, CDR1 is LNHNV and CDR2 is YYDKDF (reference sequence). This CDR3 spans 17 amino acids. CDR3 protein: CATSFLGGGGYTDTQYF. The DNA for the CDR3 is TGTGCCACCAGCTTTCTAGGCGGGGGGGGATACACAGATACGCAGTATTTT.

CDR3 DNA sequence: TGTGCCAGCAGGGGCCCCAACAGCAGGGGTACCGGGGAGCTGTTTTTT. Its translation: CASRGPNSRGTGELFF. J is TRBJ2-2 and V is TRBV2; a possible D gene is TRBD1 (6 bases). Trimming cost V 6 bases and J 5 bases, with 19 bases left between them. There are 16 residues in the CDR3. In germline, CDR1 is SNHLY, CDR2 FYNNEI.

The chain links TRBV6-5 to TRBJ2-7; 9 bases are a match to TRBD1. Per germline, CDR1 MNHEY and CDR2 SVGAGI. This CDR3 has 15 residues. V shed 2 bases, J shed 6 bases, and the junction held 8 bases outside the gene matches. The CDR3 DNA is TGTGCCAGCAGTTACGGGGACAGGGCATCGCGCGAGCAGTACTTC. Translation gives CASSYGDRASREQYF.

This clone appeared once. This rearrangement joins TRBV11-2 to TRBJ2-5; 12 bases agree with TRBD2. V lost 0 bases to trimming and J lost 5 bases; unmatched junction nucleotides: 7. The CDR3 consists of 17 residues. In germline, CDR1 is SGHAT, CDR2 FQNNGV. CDR3 in amino acids: CASSLDPLAGGHETQYF. CDR3 coding DNA: TGTGCCAGCAGCTTAGATCCCCTAGCGGGGGGGCACGAGACCCAGTACTTC.

This chain joins TRBV5-4 and TRBJ2-7, with D possibly being TRBD2 (6 bases). Germline V gives CDR1 SGHNT, CDR2 YYREEE (reference sequence). V lost 0 bases to trimming and J lost 0 bases, with 10 bases between them. This CDR3 has 15 amino acids. DNA for the CDR3: TGTGCCAGCAGCTTGGTAGGGACTGGCTCCTACGAGCAGTACTTC. Translating gives CASSLVGTGSYEQYF.

This chain joins TRBV7-9 and TRBJ1-1, with D possibly being TRBD1 (5 bases). The CDR3 length is 14 residues. Per the germline V gene, CDR1 is SEHNR and CDR2 is FQNEAQ (reference sequence). V was trimmed by 2 bases and J by 3 bases, leaving 10 bases between them. This CDR3 is CASSLRGTDTEAFF. The CDR3, as DNA: TGTGCCAGCAGCTTAAGAGGGACCGACACTGAAGCTTTCTTT.

This clone was seen a few times. The genes are TRBV5-1 and TRBJ1-2; D gene unclear. The CDR3 has 13 amino acids. With 0 bases removed from V and 4 bases from J, the gap between germline ends came to 7 bases. The V gene's germline CDR1 is SGHRS and CDR2 YFSETQ. The CDR3 DNA is TGCGCCAGCAGCTTGGAAGGTGGCTATGGCTACACCTTC. Encoded protein: CASSLEGGYGYTF.

CDR3 sequence: CASSSGLAGESSYNEQFF. The CDR3, as DNA: TGTGCCAGCAGTTCGGGACTAGCGGGGGAGAGCTCCTACAATGAGCAGTTCTTC. This chain joins TRBV2 and TRBJ2-1, with TRBD2 matching over 14 bases. The CDR3 is 18 amino acids. CDR1 is SNHLY and CDR2 is FYNNEI in the germline V gene. Trimming removed 5 bases from V and 0 bases from J; junction bases left unmatched: 6.

The chain uses TRBV30 and TRBJ2-3; maybe TRBD2 (5 bases). Germline CDR1 is GTSNPN and CDR2 is SVGIG (reference sequence). The CDR3 has 14 residues. The ends were cut back, 3 bases at V and 4 bases at J, with 14 bases in the middle. In nucleotides, the CDR3 is TGTGCCTGGAGCGAGGGTCTAAACGCAGATACGCAGTATTTT. Encoded protein: CAWSEGLNADTQYF.

J is TRBJ2-7 and V is TRBV5-4; 8 positions match TRBD1. This CDR3 spans 14 amino acids. The trim removed 2 bases at V and 0 bases at J, leaving 1 base unmatched. Germline V gene data show CDR1 as SGHNT and CDR2 as YYREEE (reference sequence). The CDR3 spells CASSLQGGSYEQYF. CDR3 DNA sequence: TGTGCCAGCAGCTTACAGGGGGGCTCCTACGAGCAGTACTTC.

The CDR3 sequence is CASGSPAGTGDYGYTF. DNA of the CDR3: TGTGCTAGTGGTTCCCCAGCCGGGACAGGGGACTATGGCTACACCTTC. This chain connects TRBV12-5 to TRBJ1-2, with TRBD1 matching 10 bases. Unmatched junction bases numbered 8, after V lost 4 bases and J lost 3 bases. Germline CDR1 reads LGHNT; CDR2 reads FRNRAP. The CDR3 has 16 amino acids.

This clone was detected only a few times. The V gene is TRBV30, the J gene TRBJ2-1; unclear D gene. Germline CDR1 and CDR2: GTSNPN and SVGIG (reference sequence). The CDR3 consists of 12 residues. The V and J ends lost 2 bases and 6 bases respectively, with 8 bases between them. The CDR3 sequence is CAWSPTPNEQFF. The CDR3 DNA follows: TGTGCCTGGAGTCCTACGCCCAATGAGCAGTTCTTC. Drawing the rest from reference TRBV30 and TRBJ2-1, the complete variable domain is SQTIHQWPATLVQPVGSPLSLECTVEGTSNPNLYWYRQAAGRGLQLLFYSVGIGQISSEVPQNLSASRPQDRQFILSSKKLLLSDSGFYLCAWSPTPNEQFFGPGTRLTVL.

The chain couples TRBV11-2 to TRBJ2-1; 12 bases map to TRBD2. The CDR3 has 17 residues. Per germline, CDR1 SGHAT and CDR2 FQNNGV. The junction had 6 bases not matched to a gene; V was cut back by 0 bases and J by 6 bases. The CDR3 nucleotides read TGTGCCAGCAGCTTAGACTCCCTAGCGGGGGGGGTCAATGAGCAGTTCTTC. This translates into CASSLDSLAGGVNEQFF.

CDR3 coding DNA: TGTGCGGCCGGAGGGACAGGTGGCACTGAAGCTTTCTTT. Translating it yields CAAGGTGGTEAFF. J is TRBJ1-1 and V is TRBV19; 8 bases are shared with TRBD1. The CDR3 length is 13 residues. CDR1 and CDR2 from the germline V gene are LNHDA and SQIVND (reference sequence).

This clone was observed a handful of times. The chain's CDR3 is CASSPDISGNTIYF. The CDR3 DNA reads TGTGCCAGCAGCCCGGACATCTCTGGAAACACCATATATTTT. The V gene is TRBV7-9, the J gene TRBJ1-3, with a possible D match to TRBD1 (5 bases). This CDR3 region has 14 residues. Germline values: CDR1 SEHNR, CDR2 FQNEAQ (reference sequence). Trimming removed 5 bases at V and 0 bases at J, with 8 bases between.

The chain uses TRBV30 and TRBJ2-3; 11 bases map to TRBD2. The CDR3 has 14 amino acids. Germline CDR1 and CDR2: GTSNPN and SVGIG (reference sequence). Losses at the gene ends were 8 bases for V and 6 bases for J; bases not matched to a gene: 10. CDR3: CATSIAGGPDTQYF. CDR3 coding DNA: TGTGCCACCTCAATAGCGGGGGGGCCTGATACGCAGTATTTT.

The rearrangement joins TRBV28 to TRBJ1-2; a weak D match, TRBD1 (6 bases). V was cut by 5 bases and J by 4 bases, with 8 bases left in between. This CDR3 region has 12 residues. The V gene's germline CDR1 is MDHEN and CDR2 SYDVKM. CDR3 in DNA: TGTGCCAGCAGTCAGGGGTTCTATGGCTACACCTTC. It is translated as CASSQGFYGYTF.

The gene calls are TRBV23-1 and TRBJ2-7, with a tentative D call TRBD2 (5 bases). TRBV23-1 is an ORF, and what it does is uncertain. The CDR3 spans 16 residues. The V gene lost 0 bases and the J gene lost 1 base, with 13 bases spanning the gap. The CDR3 loop reads CASSQSRDYRSYEQYF. The CDR3 DNA follows: TGCGCCAGCAGTCAATCGAGGGATTATCGGTCCTACGAGCAGTACTTC.

The gene calls are TRBV5-4 and TRBJ1-2, with 8 positions matching TRBD1. Germline V gene data show CDR1 as SGHNT and CDR2 as YYREEE (reference sequence). Unmatched junction bases numbered 6, after V lost 4 bases and J lost 7 bases. This CDR3 has 13 residues. CDR3 bases: TGTGCCAGCAGCGTGGACAGGGTGGCTGGCTACACCTTC. It encodes CASSVDRVAGYTF.

The gene calls are TRBV4-1 and TRBJ2-2; TRBD1 is a possible D gene (5 bases). The CDR3 has 16 amino acids. Trimming shortened V by 0 bases and J by 3 bases, and 11 bases separated the two germline ends. CDR1 is MGHRA and CDR2 is YSYEKL in the germline V gene. The CDR3 protein is CASSQEARVDTGELFF. The CDR3 DNA is TGCGCCAGCAGCCAAGAAGCCAGGGTGGACACCGGGGAGCTGTTTTTT.

This sequence joins TRBV5-6 and TRBJ1-1; D ambiguous. The CDR3 is 13 amino acids. V was pared by 4 bases and J by 3 bases, with 10 bases between. The germline CDR1 and CDR2 sequences are SGHDT and YYEEEE. The chain's CDR3 is CASSPGRDTEAFF. CDR3 bases: TGTGCCAGCAGCCCGGGTCGGGACACTGAAGCTTTCTTT.

The V call is TRBV5-5, the J call TRBJ1-2; D remains ambiguous. The CDR3 runs 14 residues. Germline lookup yields CDR1 SGHKS and CDR2 YYEKEE (reference sequence). The V and J ends lost 3 bases and 9 bases respectively, with 18 bases between them. The CDR3 bases are TGTGCCAGCAGCTCCCCAGGCGGCCATGGTAGCTACACCTTC. Residues: CASSSPGGHGSYTF.

This chain uses TRBV7-9 with TRBJ2-3; D not resolved. Germline V gene data show CDR1 as SEHNR and CDR2 as FQNEAQ (reference sequence). V was shortened by 4 bases and J by 1 base, with 12 bases between the two germline ends. This CDR3 has 15 amino acids. The CDR3 DNA follows: TGTGCCAGCAGCTCCTTCGACGAAGGCACAGATACGCAGTATTTT. Amino acids: CASSSFDEGTDTQYF.

The chain couples TRBV5-6 to TRBJ1-4; 8 nucleotides align to TRBD1. There are 13 residues in the CDR3. CDR1 SGHDT and CDR2 YYEEEE come from the germline V gene. V trimming: 0 bases; J trimming: 8 bases; junction bases outside the gene matches: 0. CDR3 in DNA: TGTGCCAGCAGCTTGGGGACAGGGGAAAAACTGTTTTTT. As protein: CASSLGTGEKLFF.